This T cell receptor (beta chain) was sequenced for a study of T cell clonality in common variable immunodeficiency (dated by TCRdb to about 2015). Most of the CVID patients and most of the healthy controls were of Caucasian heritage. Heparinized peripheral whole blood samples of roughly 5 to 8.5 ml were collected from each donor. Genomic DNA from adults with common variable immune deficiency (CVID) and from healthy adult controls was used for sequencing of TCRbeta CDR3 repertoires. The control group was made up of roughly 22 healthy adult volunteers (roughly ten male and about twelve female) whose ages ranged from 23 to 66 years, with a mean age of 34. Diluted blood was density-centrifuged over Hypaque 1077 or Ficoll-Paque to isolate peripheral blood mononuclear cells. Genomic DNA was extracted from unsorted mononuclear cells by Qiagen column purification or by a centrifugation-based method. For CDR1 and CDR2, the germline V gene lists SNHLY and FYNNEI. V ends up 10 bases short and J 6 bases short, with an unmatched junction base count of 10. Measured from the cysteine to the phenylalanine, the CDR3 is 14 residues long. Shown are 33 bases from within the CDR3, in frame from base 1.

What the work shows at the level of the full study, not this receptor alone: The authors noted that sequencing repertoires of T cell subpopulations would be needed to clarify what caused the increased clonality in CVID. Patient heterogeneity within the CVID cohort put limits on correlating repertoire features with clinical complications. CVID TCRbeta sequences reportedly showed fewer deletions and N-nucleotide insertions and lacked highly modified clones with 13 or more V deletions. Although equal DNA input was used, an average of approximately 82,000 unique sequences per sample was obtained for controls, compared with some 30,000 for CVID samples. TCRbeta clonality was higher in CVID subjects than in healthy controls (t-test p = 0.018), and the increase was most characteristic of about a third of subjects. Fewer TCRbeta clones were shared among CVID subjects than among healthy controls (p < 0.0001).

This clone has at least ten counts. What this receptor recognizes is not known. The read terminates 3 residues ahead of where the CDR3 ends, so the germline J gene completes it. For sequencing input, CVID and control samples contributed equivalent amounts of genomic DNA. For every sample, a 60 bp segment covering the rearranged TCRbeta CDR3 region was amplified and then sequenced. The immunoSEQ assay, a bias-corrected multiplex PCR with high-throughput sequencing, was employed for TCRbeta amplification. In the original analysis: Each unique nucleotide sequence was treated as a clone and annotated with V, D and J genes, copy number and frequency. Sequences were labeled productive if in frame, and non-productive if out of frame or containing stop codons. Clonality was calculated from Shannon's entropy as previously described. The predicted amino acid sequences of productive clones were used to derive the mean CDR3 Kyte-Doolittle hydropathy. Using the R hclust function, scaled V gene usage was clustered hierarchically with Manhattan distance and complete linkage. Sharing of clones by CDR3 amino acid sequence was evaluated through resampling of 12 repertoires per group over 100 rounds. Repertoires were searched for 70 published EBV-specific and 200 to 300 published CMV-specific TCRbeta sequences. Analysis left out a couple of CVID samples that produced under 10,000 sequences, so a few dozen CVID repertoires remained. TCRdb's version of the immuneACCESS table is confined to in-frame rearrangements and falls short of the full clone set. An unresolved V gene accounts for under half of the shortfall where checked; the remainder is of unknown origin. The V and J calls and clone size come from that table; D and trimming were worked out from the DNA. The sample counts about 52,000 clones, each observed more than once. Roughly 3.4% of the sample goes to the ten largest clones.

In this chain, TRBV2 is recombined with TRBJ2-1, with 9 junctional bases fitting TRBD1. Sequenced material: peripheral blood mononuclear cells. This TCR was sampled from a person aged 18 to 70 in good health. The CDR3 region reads CATLGQGNFNEQFF. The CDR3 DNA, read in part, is TGTGCCACCTTGGGACAGGGCAACTTCAATGAG. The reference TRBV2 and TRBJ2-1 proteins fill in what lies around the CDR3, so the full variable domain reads EPEVTQTPSHQVTQMGQEVILRCVPISNHLYFYWYRQILGQKVEFLVSFYNNEISEKSEIFDDQFSVERPDGSNFTLKIRSTKLEDSAMYFCATLGQGNFNEQFFGPGTRLTVL.